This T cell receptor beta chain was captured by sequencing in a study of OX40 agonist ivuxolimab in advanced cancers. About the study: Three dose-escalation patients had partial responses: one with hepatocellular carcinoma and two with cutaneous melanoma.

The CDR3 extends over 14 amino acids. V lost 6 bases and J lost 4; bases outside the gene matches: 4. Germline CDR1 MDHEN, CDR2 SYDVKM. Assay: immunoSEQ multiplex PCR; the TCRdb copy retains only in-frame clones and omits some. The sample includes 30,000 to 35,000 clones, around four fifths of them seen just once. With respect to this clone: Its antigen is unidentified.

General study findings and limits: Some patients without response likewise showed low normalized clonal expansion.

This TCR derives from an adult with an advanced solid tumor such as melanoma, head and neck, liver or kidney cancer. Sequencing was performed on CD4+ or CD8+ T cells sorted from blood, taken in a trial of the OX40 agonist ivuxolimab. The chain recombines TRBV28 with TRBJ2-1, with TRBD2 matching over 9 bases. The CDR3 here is CASSIAGVYNEQFF. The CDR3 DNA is TGTGCCAGCAGCATAGCGGGGGTGTACAATGAGCAGTTCTTC. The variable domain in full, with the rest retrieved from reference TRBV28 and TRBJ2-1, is DVKVTQSSRYLVKRTGEKVFLECVQDMDHENMFWYRQDPGLGLRLIYFSYDVKMKEKGDIPEGYSVSREKKERFSLILESASTNQTSMYLCASSIAGVYNEQFFGPGTRLTVL.